In its sample, the clone carrying this TCR beta chain was seen a few times. The sample originates from a study of beta chain features in type 1 diabetes. The whole isolated RNA underwent reverse transcription, so sequencing captured expressed TCRB transcripts. The data were produced by immunoSEQ multiplex PCR, yet TCRdb's version contains in-frame clones alone and is incomplete. Seen here are about 130,000 clones, about a tenth observed once, and the top ten hold around 0.68%. The germline V gene has CDR1 KGHSH and CDR2 LQKENI. Trimming removed 0 bases from V and 3 bases from J, with 25 bases in between. The CDR3 extends over 20 amino acids.

The TCR was taken from a man between 18 and 35 years old in good health. The chain combines TRBV18 with TRBJ2-3; D is unresolved. The sequenced sample consisted of central memory CD4+ T cells from blood. The CDR3, as DNA: TGTGCCAGCTCACCACCGTTACCGAGCATGACTTCAACACCTACAGATACGCAGTATTTT. The encoded protein is CASSPPLPSMTSTPTDTQYF.